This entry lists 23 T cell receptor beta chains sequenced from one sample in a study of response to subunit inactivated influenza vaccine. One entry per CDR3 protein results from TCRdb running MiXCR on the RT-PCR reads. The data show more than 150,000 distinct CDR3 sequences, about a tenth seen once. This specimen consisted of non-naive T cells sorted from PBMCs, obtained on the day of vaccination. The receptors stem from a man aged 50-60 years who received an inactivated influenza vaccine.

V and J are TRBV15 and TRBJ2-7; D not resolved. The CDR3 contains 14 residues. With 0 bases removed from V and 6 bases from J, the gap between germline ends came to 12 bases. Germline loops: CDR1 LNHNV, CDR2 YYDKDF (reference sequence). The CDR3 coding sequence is TGTGCCACCAGCAGAGATTGGGCCAAATCCGAGCAGTACTTC. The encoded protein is CATSRDWAKSEQYF.

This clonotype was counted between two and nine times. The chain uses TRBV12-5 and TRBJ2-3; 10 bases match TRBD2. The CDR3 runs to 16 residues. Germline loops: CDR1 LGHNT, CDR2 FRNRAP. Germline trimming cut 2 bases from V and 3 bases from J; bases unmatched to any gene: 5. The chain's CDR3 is CASGLSRTSGTDTQYF. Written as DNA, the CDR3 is TGTGCTAGTGGTTTGTCCCGGACTAGCGGTACAGATACGCAGTATTTT.

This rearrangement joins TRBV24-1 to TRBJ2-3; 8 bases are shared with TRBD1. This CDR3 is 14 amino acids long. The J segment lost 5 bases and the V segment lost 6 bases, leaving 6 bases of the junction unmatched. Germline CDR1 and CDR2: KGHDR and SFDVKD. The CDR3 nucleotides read TGTGCCACCAGTACTGGACAGGGTATAGATACGCAGTATTTT. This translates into CATSTGQGIDTQYF.

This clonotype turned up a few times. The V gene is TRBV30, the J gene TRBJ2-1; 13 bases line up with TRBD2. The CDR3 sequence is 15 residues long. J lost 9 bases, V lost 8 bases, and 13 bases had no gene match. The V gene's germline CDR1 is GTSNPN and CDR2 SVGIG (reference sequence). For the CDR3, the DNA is TGTGCCGGGCGACTAGCGGGAGGCACTTTGGGTGAGCAGTTCTTC. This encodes CAGRLAGGTLGEQFF.

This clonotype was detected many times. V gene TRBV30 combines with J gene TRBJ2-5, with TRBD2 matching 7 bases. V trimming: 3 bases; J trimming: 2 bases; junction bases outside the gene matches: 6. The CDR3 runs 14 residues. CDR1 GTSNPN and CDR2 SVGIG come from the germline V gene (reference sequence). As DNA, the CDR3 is TGTGCCTGGAGCGACGGGAGGAGGCAAGAGACCCAGTACTTC. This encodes CAWSDGRRQETQYF.

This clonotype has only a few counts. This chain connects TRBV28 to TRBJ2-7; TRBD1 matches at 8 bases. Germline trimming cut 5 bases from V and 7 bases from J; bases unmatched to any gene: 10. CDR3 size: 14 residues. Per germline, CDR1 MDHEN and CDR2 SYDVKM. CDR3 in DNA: TGTGCCAGCAGTCCACGAGACAGGGGATGGGAGCAGTACTTC. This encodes CASSPRDRGWEQYF.

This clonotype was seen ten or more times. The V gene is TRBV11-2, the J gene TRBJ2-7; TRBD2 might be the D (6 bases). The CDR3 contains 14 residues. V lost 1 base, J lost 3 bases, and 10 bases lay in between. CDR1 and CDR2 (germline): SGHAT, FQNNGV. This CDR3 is CASSLVSDYYEQYF. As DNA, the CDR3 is TGTGCCAGCAGCTTAGTATCGGACTACTACGAGCAGTACTTC.

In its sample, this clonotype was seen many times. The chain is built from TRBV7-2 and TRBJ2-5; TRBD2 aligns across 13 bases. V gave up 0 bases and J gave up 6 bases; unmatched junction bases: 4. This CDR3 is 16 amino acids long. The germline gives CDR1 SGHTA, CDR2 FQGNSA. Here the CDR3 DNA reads TGTGCCAGCAGCTTAGCACTAGCGGGGGGGCCACAGACCCAGTACTTC. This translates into CASSLALAGGPQTQYF.

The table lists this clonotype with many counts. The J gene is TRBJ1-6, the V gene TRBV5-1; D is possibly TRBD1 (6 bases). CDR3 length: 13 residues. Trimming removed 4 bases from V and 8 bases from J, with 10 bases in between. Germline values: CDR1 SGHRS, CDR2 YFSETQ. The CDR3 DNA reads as TGCGCCAGCAGCCGGAACAGGGATTCACCCCTCCACTTT. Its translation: CASSRNRDSPLHF.

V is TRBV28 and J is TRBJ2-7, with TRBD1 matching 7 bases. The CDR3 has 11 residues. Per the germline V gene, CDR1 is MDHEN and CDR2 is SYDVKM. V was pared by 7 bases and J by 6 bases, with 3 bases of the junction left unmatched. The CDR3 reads CASKDRAEQYF. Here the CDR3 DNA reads TGTGCCAGCAAAGACAGGGCCGAGCAGTACTTC.

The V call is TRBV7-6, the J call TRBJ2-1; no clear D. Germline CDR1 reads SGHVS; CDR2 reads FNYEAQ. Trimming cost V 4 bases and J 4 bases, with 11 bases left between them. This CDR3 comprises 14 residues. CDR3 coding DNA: TGTGCCAGCAGCTCGGTCCCAGAGTACAATGAGCAGTTCTTC. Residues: CASSSVPEYNEQFF.

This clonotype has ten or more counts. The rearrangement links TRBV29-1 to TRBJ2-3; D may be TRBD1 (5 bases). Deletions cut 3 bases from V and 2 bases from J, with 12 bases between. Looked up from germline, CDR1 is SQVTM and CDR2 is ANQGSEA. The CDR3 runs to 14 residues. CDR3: CSVDGAGLTDTQYF. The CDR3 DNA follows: TGCAGCGTTGATGGGGCAGGGCTCACAGATACGCAGTATTTT.

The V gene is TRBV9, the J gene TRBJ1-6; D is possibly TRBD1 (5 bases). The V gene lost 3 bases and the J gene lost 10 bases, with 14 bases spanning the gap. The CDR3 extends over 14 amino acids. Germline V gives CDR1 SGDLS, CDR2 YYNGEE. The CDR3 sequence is CASSDTVAGSPLHF. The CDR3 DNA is TGTGCCAGCAGCGATACAGTCGCAGGGTCACCCCTCCACTTT.

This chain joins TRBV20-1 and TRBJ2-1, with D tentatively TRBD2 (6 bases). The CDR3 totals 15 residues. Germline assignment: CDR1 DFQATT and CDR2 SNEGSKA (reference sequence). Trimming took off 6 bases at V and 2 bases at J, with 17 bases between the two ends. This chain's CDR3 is CSATRVGGTYNEQFF. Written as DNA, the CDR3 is TGCAGTGCCACCCGCGTCGGAGGGACCTACAATGAGCAGTTCTTC.

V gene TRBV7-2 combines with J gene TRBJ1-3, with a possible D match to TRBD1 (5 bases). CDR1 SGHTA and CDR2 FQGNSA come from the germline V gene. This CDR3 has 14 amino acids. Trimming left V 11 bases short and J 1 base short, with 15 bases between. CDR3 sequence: CAPSGQTSGNTIYF. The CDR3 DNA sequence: TGTGCCCCATCAGGGCAGACTTCTGGAAACACCATATATTTT.

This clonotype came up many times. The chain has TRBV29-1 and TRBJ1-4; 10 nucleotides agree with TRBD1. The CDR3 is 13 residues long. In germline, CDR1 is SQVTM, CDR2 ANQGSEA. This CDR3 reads CSGRTGGSEKLFF. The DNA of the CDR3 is TGCAGTGGAAGGACAGGGGGGAGTGAAAAACTGTTTTTT.

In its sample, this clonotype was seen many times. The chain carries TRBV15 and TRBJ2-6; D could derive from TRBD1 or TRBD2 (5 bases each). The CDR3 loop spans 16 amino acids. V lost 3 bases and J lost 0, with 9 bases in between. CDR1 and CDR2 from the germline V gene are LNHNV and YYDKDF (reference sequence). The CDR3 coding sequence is TGTGCCACCAGCAGGGGACGGTACTCTGGGGCCAACGTCCTGACTTTC. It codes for CATSRGRYSGANVLTF.

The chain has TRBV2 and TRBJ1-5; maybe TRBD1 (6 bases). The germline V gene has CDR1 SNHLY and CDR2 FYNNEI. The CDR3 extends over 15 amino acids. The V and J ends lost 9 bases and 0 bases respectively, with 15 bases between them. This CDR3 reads CARGGHRASNQPQHF. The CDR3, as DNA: TGTGCCAGGGGGGGACACAGGGCTAGCAATCAGCCCCAGCATTTT. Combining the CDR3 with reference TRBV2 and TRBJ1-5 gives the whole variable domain EPEVTQTPSHQVTQMGQEVILRCVPISNHLYFYWYRQILGQKVEFLVSFYNNEISEKSEIFDDQFSVERPDGSNFTLKIRSTKLEDSAMYFCARGGHRASNQPQHFGDGTRLSIL.

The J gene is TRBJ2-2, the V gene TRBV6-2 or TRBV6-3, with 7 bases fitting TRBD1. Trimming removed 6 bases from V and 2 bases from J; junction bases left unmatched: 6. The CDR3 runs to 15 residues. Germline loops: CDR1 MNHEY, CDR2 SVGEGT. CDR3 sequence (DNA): TGTGCCAGCAGCAATTACAGGGGTAACACCGGGGAGCTGTTTTTT. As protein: CASSNYRGNTGELFF.

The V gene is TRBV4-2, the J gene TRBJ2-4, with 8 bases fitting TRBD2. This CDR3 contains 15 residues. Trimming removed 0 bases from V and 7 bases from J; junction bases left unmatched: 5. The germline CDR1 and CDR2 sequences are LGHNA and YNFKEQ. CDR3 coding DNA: TGTGCCAGCAGCCAAGATGTAGCGGGGTGGAACATTCAGTACTTC. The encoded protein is CASSQDVAGWNIQYF.

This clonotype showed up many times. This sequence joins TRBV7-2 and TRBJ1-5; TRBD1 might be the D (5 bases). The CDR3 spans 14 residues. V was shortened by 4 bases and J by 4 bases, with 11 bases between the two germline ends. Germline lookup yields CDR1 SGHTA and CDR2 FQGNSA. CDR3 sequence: CASSSGPANQPQHF. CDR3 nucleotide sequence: TGTGCCAGCAGCTCGGGACCGGCAAATCAGCCCCAGCATTTT.

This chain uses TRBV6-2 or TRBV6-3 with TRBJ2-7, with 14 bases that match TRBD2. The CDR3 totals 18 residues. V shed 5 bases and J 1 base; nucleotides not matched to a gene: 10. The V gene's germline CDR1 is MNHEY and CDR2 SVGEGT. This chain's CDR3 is CASSQAGLAGVLSYEQYF. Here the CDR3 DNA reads TGTGCCAGCAGTCAAGCGGGACTAGCGGGAGTATTATCCTACGAGCAGTACTTC.

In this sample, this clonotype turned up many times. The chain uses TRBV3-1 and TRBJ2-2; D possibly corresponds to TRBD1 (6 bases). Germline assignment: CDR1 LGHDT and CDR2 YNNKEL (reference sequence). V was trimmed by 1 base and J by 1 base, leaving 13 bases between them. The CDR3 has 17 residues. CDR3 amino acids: CASSQGPGQQNTGELFF. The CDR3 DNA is TGTGCCAGCAGCCAAGGCCCGGGACAACAGAACACCGGGGAGCTGTTTTTT. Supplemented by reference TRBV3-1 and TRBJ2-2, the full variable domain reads DTAVSQTPKYLVTQMGNDKSIKCEQNLGHDTMYWYKQDSKKFLKIMFSYNNKELIINETVPNRFSPKSPDKAHLNLHINSLELGDSAVYFCASSQGPGQQNTGELFFGEGSRLTVL.